The clone carrying this TCR beta chain was observed at least ten times. The antigen is undetermined. MiXCR was run by TCRdb on the 5' RACE reads, yielding one entry per CDR3 protein. The table lists about 900,000 distinct CDR3 sequences, 9% to 15% of them singletons. The data were obtained in a study of identical twins. Study-wide findings and caveats: Compared with unrelated sharing, twin-shared out-of-frame alpha sequences had more low-probability sequences. Out-of-frame beta chain sequences displayed weaker excess sharing between twins. Without tracking the same donors, conclusions rested on cross-sectional statistical analysis. Within monozygotic twins, out-of-frame TCR alpha sharing was underestimated by the models.

Trimming took 3 bases from V and 8 from J; bases not matched to a gene: 2. The CDR3 is made up of 13 amino acids. Germline V gene lookup returns CDR1 SGHAT and CDR2 FQNNGV. These data also formed part of another study, on yellow fever vaccine responses in identical twins.

This clonotype was sampled from a young woman in good health. V usage is TRBV11-2 and J usage is TRBJ1-4; 8 bases line up with TRBD1. What was sequenced was PBMCs. The CDR3 nucleotides read TGTGCCAGCAGCTTCAGGACAGGGGAAAAACTGTTTTTT. It translates to CASSFRTGEKLFF.